This T cell receptor beta chain was sequenced for a study of blood T cell repertoires in COVID-19. Looking at the study overall: Collection of acute and convalescent COVID-19 samples took place in the United States, Italy and Spain.

Germline loops: CDR1 LGHDT, CDR2 YNNKEL (reference sequence). This CDR3 spans 17 amino acids. The V and J ends lost 1 base and 4 bases respectively, with 17 bases between them. In the study's own analysis: Amplification of reference gene primers was used by the study to estimate nucleated cell counts. Sequencing was performed with immunoSEQ multiplex PCR; in TCRdb, only in-frame clones are kept and a portion is missing. The DNA was the basis for D and trimming; V, J and clone size are from that table. The sample yields about 90,000 clones, roughly 90% seen once. This TCR derives from a woman aged 65 to 85 with acute or convalescent COVID-19. V usage is TRBV3-1 (or the pseudogene TRBV3-2) and J usage is TRBJ1-3, with D unclear. Material: peripheral blood. In DNA, the CDR3 is TGTGCCAGCAGCCAAGGGGAGACCAGGACGACAGGAAACACCATATATTTT. Amino acid sequence: CASSQGETRTTGNTIYF.